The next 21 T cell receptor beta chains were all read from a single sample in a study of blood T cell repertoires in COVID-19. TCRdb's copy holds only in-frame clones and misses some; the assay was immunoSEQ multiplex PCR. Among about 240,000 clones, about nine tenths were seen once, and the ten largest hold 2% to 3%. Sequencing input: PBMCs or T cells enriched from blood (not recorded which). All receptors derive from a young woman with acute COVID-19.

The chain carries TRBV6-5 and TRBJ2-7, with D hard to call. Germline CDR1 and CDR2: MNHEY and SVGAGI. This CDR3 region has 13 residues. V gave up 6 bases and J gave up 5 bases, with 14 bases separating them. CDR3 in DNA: TGTGCCAGCAGCGACTCTAAGGTTAACGAGCAGTACTTC. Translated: CASSDSKVNEQYF.

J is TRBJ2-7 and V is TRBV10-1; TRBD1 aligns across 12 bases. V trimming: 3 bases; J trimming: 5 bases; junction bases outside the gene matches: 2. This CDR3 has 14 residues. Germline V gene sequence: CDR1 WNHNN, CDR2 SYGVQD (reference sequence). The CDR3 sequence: CASSEGTGGDEQYF. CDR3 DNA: TGCGCCAGCAGTGAAGGGACAGGGGGCGACGAGCAGTACTTC.

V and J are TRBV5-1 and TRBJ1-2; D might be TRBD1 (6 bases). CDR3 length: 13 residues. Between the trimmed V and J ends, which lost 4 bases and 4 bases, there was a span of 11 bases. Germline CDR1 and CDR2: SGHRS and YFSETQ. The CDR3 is CASSRGGVYGYTF. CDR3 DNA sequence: TGCGCCAGCAGCCGGGGGGGCGTCTATGGCTACACCTTC.

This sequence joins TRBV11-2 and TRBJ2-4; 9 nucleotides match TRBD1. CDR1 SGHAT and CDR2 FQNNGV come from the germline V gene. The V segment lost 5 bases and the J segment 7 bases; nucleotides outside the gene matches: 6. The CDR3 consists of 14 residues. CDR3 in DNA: TGTGCCAGCAGCGGGGGACAGGGAGGGAACATTCAGTACTTC. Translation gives CASSGGQGGNIQYF.

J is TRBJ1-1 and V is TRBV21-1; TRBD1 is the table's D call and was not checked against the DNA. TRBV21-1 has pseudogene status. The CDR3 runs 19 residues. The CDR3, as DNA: TGTGCCAGCAGCAACAGAAGGACAGGGGGCGAGGGTGGAAACACTGAAGCTTTCTTT. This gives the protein CASSNRRTGGEGGNTEAFF.

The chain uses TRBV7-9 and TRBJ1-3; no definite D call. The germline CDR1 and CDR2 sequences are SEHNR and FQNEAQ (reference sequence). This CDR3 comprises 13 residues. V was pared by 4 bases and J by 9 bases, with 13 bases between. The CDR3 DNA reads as TGTGCCAGCAGCTCCACGGTGACGGGCACCATATATTTT. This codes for CASSSTVTGTIYF.

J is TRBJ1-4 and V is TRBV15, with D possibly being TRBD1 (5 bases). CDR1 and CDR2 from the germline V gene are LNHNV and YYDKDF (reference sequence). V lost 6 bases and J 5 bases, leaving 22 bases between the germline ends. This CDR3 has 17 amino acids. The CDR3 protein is CATSYRTKKFGNEKLFF. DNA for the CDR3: TGTGCCACCAGTTACCGGACAAAGAAATTCGGAAATGAAAAACTGTTTTTT.

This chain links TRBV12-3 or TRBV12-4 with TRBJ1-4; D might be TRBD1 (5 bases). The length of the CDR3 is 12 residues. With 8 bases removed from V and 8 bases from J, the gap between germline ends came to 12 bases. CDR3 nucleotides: TGTGCCAGCGGCTGGGGGGGGGAAAAACTGTTTTTT. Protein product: CASGWGGEKLFF.

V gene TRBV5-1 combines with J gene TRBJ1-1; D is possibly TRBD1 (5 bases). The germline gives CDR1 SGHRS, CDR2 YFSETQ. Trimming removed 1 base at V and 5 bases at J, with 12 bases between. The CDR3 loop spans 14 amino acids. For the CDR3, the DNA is TGCGCCAGCAGCTTGAGCCAGGGTTTGACTGAAGCTTTCTTT. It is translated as CASSLSQGLTEAFF.

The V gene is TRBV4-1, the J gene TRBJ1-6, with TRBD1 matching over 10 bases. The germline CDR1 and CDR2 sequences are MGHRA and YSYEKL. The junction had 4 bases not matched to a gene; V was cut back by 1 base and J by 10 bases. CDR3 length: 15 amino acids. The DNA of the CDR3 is TGCGCCAGCAGCCAAGTGGGGACAGGGGAATCACCCCTCCACTTT. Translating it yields CASSQVGTGESPLHF.

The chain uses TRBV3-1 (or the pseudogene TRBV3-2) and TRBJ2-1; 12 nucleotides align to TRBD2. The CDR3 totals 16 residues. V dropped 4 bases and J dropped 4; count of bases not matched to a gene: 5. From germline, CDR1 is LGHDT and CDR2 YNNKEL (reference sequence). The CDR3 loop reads CASSPRTSGEYNEQFF. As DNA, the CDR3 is TGTGCCAGCAGCCCTCGGACTAGCGGGGAATACAATGAGCAGTTCTTC.

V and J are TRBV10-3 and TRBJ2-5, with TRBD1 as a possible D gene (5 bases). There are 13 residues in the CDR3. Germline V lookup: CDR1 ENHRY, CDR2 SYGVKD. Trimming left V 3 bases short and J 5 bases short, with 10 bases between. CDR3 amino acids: CAISDRVLETQYF. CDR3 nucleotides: TGTGCCATCAGTGACAGGGTATTGGAGACCCAGTACTTC.

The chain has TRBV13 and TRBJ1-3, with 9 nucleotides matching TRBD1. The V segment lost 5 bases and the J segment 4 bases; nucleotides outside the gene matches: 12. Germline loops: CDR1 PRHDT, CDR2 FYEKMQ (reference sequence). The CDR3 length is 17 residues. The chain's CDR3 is CASSTVFPGTGGNTIYF. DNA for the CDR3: TGTGCCAGCAGCACGGTGTTCCCCGGGACAGGGGGAAACACCATATATTTT.

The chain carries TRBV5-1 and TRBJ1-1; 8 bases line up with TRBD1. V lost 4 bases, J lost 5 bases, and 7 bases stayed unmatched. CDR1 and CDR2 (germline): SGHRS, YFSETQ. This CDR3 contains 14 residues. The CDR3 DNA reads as TGCGCCAGCAGCCCGGACAGGGCTATTACTGAAGCTTTCTTT. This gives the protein CASSPDRAITEAFF.

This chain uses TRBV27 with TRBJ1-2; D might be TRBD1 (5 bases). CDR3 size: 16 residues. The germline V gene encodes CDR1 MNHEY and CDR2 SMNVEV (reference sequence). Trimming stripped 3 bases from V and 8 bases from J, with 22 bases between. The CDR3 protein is CASSFSGGVLGRGYTF. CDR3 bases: TGTGCCAGCAGTTTTTCCGGGGGGGTCTTAGGGAGAGGCTACACCTTC.

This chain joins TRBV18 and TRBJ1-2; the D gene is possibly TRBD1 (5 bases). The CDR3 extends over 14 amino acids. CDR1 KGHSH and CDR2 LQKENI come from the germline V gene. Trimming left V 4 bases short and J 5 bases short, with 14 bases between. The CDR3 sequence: CASSRDSLDYGYTF. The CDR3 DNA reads TGTGCCAGCTCACGCGACAGTTTAGATTATGGCTACACCTTC. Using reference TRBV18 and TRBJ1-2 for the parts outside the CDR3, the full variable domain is NAGVMQNPRHLVRRRGQEARLRCSPMKGHSHVYWYRQLPEEGLKFMVYLQKENIIDESGMPKERFSAEFPKEGPSILRIQQVVRGDSAAYFCASSRDSLDYGYTFGSGTRLTVV.

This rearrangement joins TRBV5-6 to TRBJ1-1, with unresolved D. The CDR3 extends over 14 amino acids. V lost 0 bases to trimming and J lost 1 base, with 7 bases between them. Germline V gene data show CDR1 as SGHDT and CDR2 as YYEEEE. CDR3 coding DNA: TGTGCCAGCAGCTTGGCCGGTGGGAACACTGAAGCTTTCTTT. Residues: CASSLAGGNTEAFF.

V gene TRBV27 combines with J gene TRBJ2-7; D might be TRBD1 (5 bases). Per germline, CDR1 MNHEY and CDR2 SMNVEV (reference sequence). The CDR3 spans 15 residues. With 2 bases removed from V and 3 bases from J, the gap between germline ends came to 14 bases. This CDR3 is CASSLAGFRGYEQYF. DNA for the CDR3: TGTGCCAGCAGTTTAGCCGGGTTTAGGGGCTACGAGCAGTACTTC.

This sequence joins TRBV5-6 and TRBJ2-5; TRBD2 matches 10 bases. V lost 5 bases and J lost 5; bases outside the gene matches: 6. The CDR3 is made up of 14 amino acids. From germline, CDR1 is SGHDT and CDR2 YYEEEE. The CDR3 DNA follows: TGTGCCAGCAGAATAGCGGGGGGAGGTGAGACCCAGTACTTC. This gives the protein CASRIAGGGETQYF. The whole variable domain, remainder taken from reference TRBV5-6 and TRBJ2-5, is DAGVTQSPTHLIKTRGQQVTLRCSPKSGHDTVSWYQQALGQGPQFIFQYYEEEERQRGNFPDRFSGHQFPNYSSELNVNALLLGDSALYLCASRIAGGGETQYFGPGTRLLVL.

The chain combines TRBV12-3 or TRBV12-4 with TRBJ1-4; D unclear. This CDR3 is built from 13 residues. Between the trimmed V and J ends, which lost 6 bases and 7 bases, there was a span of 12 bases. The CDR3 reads CASSGQEGEKLFF. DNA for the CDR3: TGTGCCAGCAGCGGCCAGGAGGGTGAAAAACTGTTTTTT.

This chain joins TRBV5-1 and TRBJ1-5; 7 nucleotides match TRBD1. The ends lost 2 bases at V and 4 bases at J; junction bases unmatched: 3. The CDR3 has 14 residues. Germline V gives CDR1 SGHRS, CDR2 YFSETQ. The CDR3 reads CASSLGTVNQPQHF. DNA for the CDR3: TGCGCCAGCAGCTTAGGGACAGTGAATCAGCCCCAGCATTTT.